The 31 T cell receptor beta chains below were found in one sample sequenced in a study of patients and donors after allogeneic stem cell transplantation. From the RT-PCR reads, TCRdb called clonotypes with MiXCR, one entry per CDR3 protein. Here the sample spans around 82,000 distinct CDR3 sequences, around 5% being singletons. Material for sequencing was blood, either unsorted or a sorted T cell fraction (not recorded which). All receptors come from a human donor who was either an allogeneic HSCT recipient or a stem cell or donor lymphocyte infusion donor (not recorded which). It is not recorded whose cells these are; they may come from a transplant donor.

V and J are TRBV20-1 and TRBJ2-5; 12 bases align to TRBD2. With 0 bases clipped from V and 5 bases from J, the junction kept 7 bases outside the gene matches. Germline V lookup: CDR1 DFQATT, CDR2 SNEGSKA (reference sequence). This CDR3 comprises 16 residues. The CDR3 region has the DNA TGCAGTGCTAGAGACCCCGGACTAGCGGGGTGGGAGACCCAGTACTTC. It translates to CSARDPGLAGWETQYF.

The sample holds many counts of this clonotype. This sequence joins TRBV5-1 and TRBJ2-1; a possible D gene is TRBD2 (6 bases). The CDR3 runs 15 residues. Trimming took off 4 bases at V and 8 bases at J, with 19 bases between the two ends. The germline V gene has CDR1 SGHRS and CDR2 YFSETQ. CDR3 sequence: CASSAGPGADDEQFF. As DNA, the CDR3 is TGCGCCAGCAGCGCGGGACCCGGGGCCGACGATGAGCAGTTCTTC.

This clonotype came up many times. CDR3 loop: CAWSAMGGELFF. The CDR3 bases are TGTGCCTGGAGTGCAATGGGCGGGGAGCTGTTTTTT. The chain carries TRBV30 and TRBJ2-2; no reliable D call. The germline gives CDR1 GTSNPN, CDR2 SVGIG (reference sequence). V was trimmed by 1 base and J by 7 bases, leaving 7 bases between them. The CDR3 runs to 12 residues.

This clonotype was counted at least ten times. The genes are TRBV12-3 or TRBV12-4 and TRBJ2-3, with TRBD2 identical over 9 bases. CDR3 length: 15 amino acids. Losses at the gene ends were 5 bases for V and 5 bases for J; bases not matched to a gene: 8. CDR3 in amino acids: CASSMGGGAGDTQYF. In DNA form, the CDR3 reads TGTGCCAGCAGTATGGGCGGGGGGGCTGGAGATACGCAGTATTTT.

This chain links TRBV20-1 with TRBJ2-6; 7 bases are a match to TRBD1. The germline gives CDR1 DFQATT, CDR2 SNEGSKA (reference sequence). V gave up 5 bases and J gave up 4 bases; unmatched junction bases: 5. This CDR3 contains 14 residues. CDR3 sequence reads: CSAQGGRGANVLTF. CDR3 nucleotide sequence: TGCAGTGCTCAAGGGGGCCGCGGGGCCAACGTCCTGACTTTC.

This clonotype was seen ten or more times. This chain links TRBV18 with TRBJ2-3; TRBD2 agrees at 8 bases. CDR3 length: 15 amino acids. Germline loops: CDR1 KGHSH, CDR2 LQKENI. V shed 0 bases and J 3 bases; nucleotides not matched to a gene: 2. The CDR3 protein is CASSPPSGSTDTQYF. CDR3 coding DNA: TGTGCCAGCTCACCACCCAGCGGGAGTACAGATACGCAGTATTTT.

This clonotype was observed at least ten times. The rearrangement links TRBV28 to TRBJ1-6; no clear D gene. V was cut by 6 bases and J by 4 bases, with 10 bases left in between. The CDR3 loop spans 14 amino acids. The V gene's germline CDR1 is MDHEN and CDR2 SYDVKM. The CDR3 here is CASSQQAYNSPLHF. CDR3 DNA sequence: TGTGCCAGCAGCCAACAAGCATATAATTCACCCCTCCACTTT. Variable domain in full (rest from reference TRBV28 and TRBJ1-6): DVKVTQSSRYLVKRTGEKVFLECVQDMDHENMFWYRQDPGLGLRLIYFSYDVKMKEKGDIPEGYSVSREKKERFSLILESASTNQTSMYLCASSQQAYNSPLHFGNGTRLTVT.

In its sample, this clonotype was seen many times. V gene TRBV4-1 combines with J gene TRBJ2-5, with TRBD1 identical over 7 bases. V lost 2 bases, J lost 0 bases, and 3 bases stayed unmatched. The CDR3 totals 15 residues. CDR1 is MGHRA and CDR2 is YSYEKL in the germline V gene. CDR3 residues: CASSQTGVYQETQYF. CDR3 DNA sequence: TGCGCCAGCAGCCAAACAGGGGTTTACCAAGAGACCCAGTACTTC.

This clonotype was recorded at least ten times. This rearrangement joins TRBV5-5 to TRBJ1-1, with D possibly TRBD1 on 6 matching bases. CDR1 and CDR2 from the germline V gene are SGHKS and YYEKEE (reference sequence). This CDR3 comprises 16 residues. V was clipped by 3 bases and J by 0 bases, with 15 bases between them. The CDR3 nucleotides read TGTGCCAGCAGCTCGGCTTTTGGGGGGCTGAACACTGAAGCTTTCTTT. Encoded protein: CASSSAFGGLNTEAFF.

This chain joins TRBV28 and TRBJ2-6; D uncertain. With 8 bases removed from V and 0 bases from J, the gap between germline ends came to 8 bases. CDR3 length: 14 residues. Germline CDR1 is MDHEN and CDR2 is SYDVKM. The CDR3 protein is CASLEYSGANVLTF. The CDR3 nucleotides are TGTGCCAGCCTTGAGTACTCTGGGGCCAACGTCCTGACTTTC.

This clonotype was detected many times. The chain is built from TRBV3-1 and TRBJ1-2, with a tentative D call TRBD1 (6 bases). Germline assignment: CDR1 LGHDT and CDR2 YNNKEL (reference sequence). Between the trimmed V and J ends, which lost 4 bases and 8 bases, there was a span of 14 bases. The CDR3 covers 13 residues. The CDR3 loop is CASSLGGYDGYTF. CDR3 bases: TGTGCCAGCAGCCTAGGGGGTTACGACGGCTACACCTTC. The full variable domain, completed using reference TRBV3-1 and TRBJ1-2, is DTAVSQTPKYLVTQMGNDKSIKCEQNLGHDTMYWYKQDSKKFLKIMFSYNNKELIINETVPNRFSPKSPDKAHLNLHINSLELGDSAVYFCASSLGGYDGYTFGSGTRLTVV.

The chain joins TRBV5-6 to TRBJ2-7; 7 nucleotides agree with TRBD2. CDR3 length equals 16 residues. Trimming at V came to 4 bases and at J to 2 bases, leaving 12 bases not matched to a gene. Germline CDR1 and CDR2: SGHDT and YYEEEE. CDR3 nucleotides: TGTGCCAGCAGCATCGCCGGGACTAAGGGCACCTACGAGCAGTACTTC. It encodes CASSIAGTKGTYEQYF.

Ten or more counts support this clonotype. The chain is built from TRBV20-1 and TRBJ1-5; 8 positions agree with TRBD1. V lost 1 base to trimming and J lost 1 base; unmatched junction nucleotides: 18. The CDR3 is 20 amino acids. The germline V gene encodes CDR1 DFQATT and CDR2 SNEGSKA (reference sequence). The CDR3 coding sequence is TGCAGTGCTAGAGTCTCGGGAGGACAGGGAGGCGGGGGGAGCAATCAGCCCCAGCATTTT. It codes for CSARVSGGQGGGGSNQPQHF.

This clonotype came up many times. The rearrangement uses TRBV5-1 and TRBJ2-2; a possible D gene is TRBD2 (5 bases). Germline loops: CDR1 SGHRS, CDR2 YFSETQ. This CDR3 spans 16 amino acids. Trimming removed 5 bases from V and 1 base from J, with 15 bases in between. The CDR3 is CASRPIGDMNTGELFF. The CDR3 DNA reads as TGCGCCAGCAGACCCATCGGGGATATGAACACCGGGGAGCTGTTTTTT. The full variable domain, with the rest looked up from reference TRBV5-1 and TRBJ2-2, is KAGVTQTPRYLIKTRGQQVTLSCSPISGHRSVSWYQQTPGQGLQFLFEYFSETQRNKGNFPGRFSGRQFSNSRSEMNVSTLELGDSALYLCASRPIGDMNTGELFFGEGSRLTVL.

At least ten counts were recorded for this clonotype. The CDR3 loop is CSASGPLSSYNEQFF. The CDR3 DNA reads as TGCAGTGCTAGCGGACCCCTTAGCTCCTACAATGAGCAGTTCTTC. The chain joins TRBV20-1 to TRBJ2-1, with D unresolved. V dropped 3 bases and J dropped 0 bases, with 12 bases sitting between them. Germline V CDR1 and CDR2: DFQATT, SNEGSKA (reference sequence). The CDR3 length is 15 residues.

The table lists this clonotype with many counts. This chain connects TRBV19 to TRBJ2-3; the D gene is possibly TRBD2 (7 bases). This CDR3 spans 14 amino acids. Trimming pared 9 bases from V and 3 bases from J, leaving 16 bases between. Germline V CDR1 and CDR2: LNHDA, SQIVND (reference sequence). In DNA, the CDR3 is TGTGCCAGCAAAGGGGGGGTCTTAACAGATACGCAGTATTTT. Its protein is CASKGGVLTDTQYF.

The V gene is TRBV10-3, the J gene TRBJ2-7; TRBD2 aligns across 10 bases. V dropped 11 bases and J dropped 4; count of bases not matched to a gene: 11. Germline V gives CDR1 ENHRY, CDR2 SYGVKD. The CDR3 is 14 residues long. The CDR3 sequence is CASASGSGGYEQYF. DNA for the CDR3: TGTGCCTCGGCTTCGGGTAGCGGGGGGTACGAGCAGTACTTC.

The chain is built from TRBV25-1 and TRBJ2-5; TRBD2 agrees at 12 bases. V dropped 1 base and J dropped 1; count of bases not matched to a gene: 1. This CDR3 has 16 amino acids. The germline V gene encodes CDR1 MGHDK and CDR2 SYGVNS. CDR3 amino acids: CASSEWGLAGQETQYF. In DNA, the CDR3 is TGTGCCAGCAGTGAATGGGGACTAGCGGGCCAAGAGACCCAGTACTTC.

A note on this clonotype: Being one base from a much bigger clone, this may be a read error. This sequence joins TRBV5-1 and TRBJ2-7; 8 bases match TRBD2. Germline loops: CDR1 SGHRS, CDR2 YFSETQ. CDR3 length equals 16 residues. The DNA of the CDR3 is TGCGCCAGCAGCCTAACTTTAGCGGGAAGGACCTACAAGCAGTACTTC. Protein sequence: CASSLTLAGRTYKQYF. The variable domain in full, with the rest retrieved from reference TRBV5-1 and TRBJ2-7, is KAGVTQTPRYLIKTRGQQVTLSCSPISGHRSVSWYQQTPGQGLQFLFEYFSETQRNKGNFPGRFSGRQFSNSRSEMNVSTLELGDSALYLCASSLTLAGRTYKQYFGPGTRLTVT.

The V call is TRBV6-2 or TRBV6-3, the J call TRBJ2-7, with 7 bases matching TRBD1. Germline CDR1 and CDR2: MNHEY and SVGEGT. The CDR3 has 19 amino acids. With 6 bases clipped from V and 0 bases from J, the junction kept 20 bases outside the gene matches. For the CDR3, the DNA is TGTGCCAGCAGACTACAGGGGACGGCCGAAGCGAGTCGCTCCTACGAGCAGTACTTC. As protein: CASRLQGTAEASRSYEQYF.

J is TRBJ1-1 and V is TRBV20-1; no reliable D call. Germline V gives CDR1 DFQATT, CDR2 SNEGSKA (reference sequence). The CDR3 has 11 amino acids. The V end was cut by 3 bases, the J end by 8 bases, with 10 bases between. CDR3 amino acids: CSASILPEAFF. CDR3 nucleotide sequence: TGCAGTGCTAGTATCCTACCCGAAGCTTTCTTT.

This clonotype was seen ten or more times. The chain carries TRBV20-1 and TRBJ1-2; 10 bases fit TRBD1. Germline V CDR1 and CDR2: DFQATT, SNEGSKA (reference sequence). The CDR3 extends over 17 amino acids. The V segment lost 0 bases and the J segment 7 bases; nucleotides outside the gene matches: 14. CDR3 coding DNA: TGCAGTGCTAGAGATCTGACAGGGGGCCCTATGGCTCGTGGCTACACCTTC. Encoded protein: CSARDLTGGPMARGYTF.

This clonotype has a handful of counts. The chain joins TRBV6-6 to TRBJ2-7, with no clear D. The germline CDR1 and CDR2 sequences are MNHNY and SVGAGI (reference sequence). CDR3 length: 11 amino acids. V lost 7 bases to trimming and J lost 4 bases, with 8 bases between them. The CDR3 DNA reads as TGTGCCAGCACCGACCAGTACGAGCAGTACTTC. It codes for CASTDQYEQYF.

In this sample, this clonotype turned up many times. The chain employs TRBV28 and TRBJ1-5; 7 bases map to TRBD1. CDR1 is MDHEN, CDR2 SYDVKM, per germline. The CDR3 is made up of 14 amino acids. V trimming: 4 bases; J trimming: 4 bases; junction bases outside the gene matches: 4. The CDR3 DNA sequence: TGTGCCAGCAGTTGGGGACAGAGAAATCAGCCCCAGCATTTT. It yields the protein CASSWGQRNQPQHF.

The chain recombines TRBV5-8 with TRBJ2-7; possible D gene TRBD2, 5 bases. Per germline, CDR1 SGHTS and CDR2 YDEGEE. V lost 5 bases, J lost 3 bases, and 12 bases lay in between. The CDR3 contains 13 residues. The CDR3 loop reads CASRTIGNYEQYF. CDR3 DNA: TGTGCCAGCAGGACTATTGGAAACTACGAGCAGTACTTC.

This clonotype has a count of ten or more. The genes are TRBV19 and TRBJ2-7; no firm D call. Between the trimmed V and J ends, which lost 3 bases and 3 bases, there was a span of 6 bases. Germline assignment: CDR1 LNHDA and CDR2 SQIVND (reference sequence). The CDR3 contains 12 residues. The CDR3 sequence: CASSMRGYEQYF. The CDR3 nucleotides read TGTGCCAGTAGTATGAGAGGCTACGAGCAGTACTTC.

This clonotype was observed at least ten times. The J gene is TRBJ2-1, the V gene TRBV19; 11 bases are a match to TRBD2. Germline lookup yields CDR1 LNHDA and CDR2 SQIVND (reference sequence). Germline trimming cut 7 bases from V and 8 bases from J; bases unmatched to any gene: 7. The CDR3 length is 14 residues. The DNA of the CDR3 is TGTGCCAGTAAAAGGCTAGCGGGAGGTTATGAGCAGTTCTTC. Translation gives CASKRLAGGYEQFF.

This clonotype was seen more than once but under ten times. CDR3 bases: TGCGCCAGCAGTGAGTCGACTAGGGTTGGGGACACTGAAGCTTTCTTT. It yields the protein CASSESTRVGDTEAFF. The rearrangement joins TRBV10-2 to TRBJ1-1; D uncertain. Deletions cut 0 bases from V and 3 bases from J, with 14 bases between. Germline-derived CDR1 and CDR2 are WSHSY and SAAADI. There are 16 residues in the CDR3.

This chain connects TRBV20-1 to TRBJ2-5, with 9 bases fitting TRBD1. This CDR3 is 13 amino acids long. From germline, CDR1 is DFQATT and CDR2 SNEGSKA (reference sequence). Trimming took 6 bases from V and 5 from J; bases not matched to a gene: 7. CDR3 coding DNA: TGCAGTGCACCGGACAGGGGACGCGAGACCCAGTACTTC. Its translation: CSAPDRGRETQYF.

This clonotype was picked up many times. The genes are TRBV27 and TRBJ2-5; tentative D call: TRBD2 (6 bases). Germline loops: CDR1 MNHEY, CDR2 SMNVEV (reference sequence). This CDR3 spans 14 amino acids. V lost 5 bases and J lost 2, with 12 bases in between. The CDR3 loop reads CASSPGLLQETQYF. In DNA, the CDR3 is TGTGCCAGCAGTCCGGGACTTTTACAAGAGACCCAGTACTTC.

This clonotype was seen many times. The chain couples TRBV20-1 to TRBJ1-5, with D unclear. The CDR3 is made up of 13 amino acids. CDR1 and CDR2 (germline): DFQATT, SNEGSKA (reference sequence). The germline V and J ends were trimmed by 0 bases and 3 bases, with 6 bases remaining between them. The CDR3 region has the DNA TGCAGTGCTAGAGATCTTACCAATCAGCCCCAGCATTTT. Translating it yields CSARDLTNQPQHF.